This T cell receptor beta chain was obtained from a study of PD-1 blockade in classical Hodgkin lymphoma. Relapses following autologous stem cell transplantation were seen in all patients, with brentuximab vedotin exposure varying. This clone was observed once. Generated by immunoSEQ multiplex PCR, the TCRdb table keeps only in-frame clones and is missing some. This table has 30,000 to 45,000 clones, over 70% appearing once. The CDR3 is 15 residues long. V was trimmed by 5 bases and J by 0 bases, leaving 10 bases between them. From germline, CDR1 is SEHNR and CDR2 FQNEAQ (reference sequence). The TCR sequence derives from a human donor with classical Hodgkin lymphoma. This specimen consisted of peripheral blood mononuclear cells (PBMCs), obtained at baseline. V usage is TRBV7-9 and J usage is TRBJ1-4, with D tentatively TRBD1 (6 bases). The CDR3 coding sequence is TGTGCCAGCAGCATAGGGACATCAACTAATGAAAAACTGTTTTTT. Translating gives CASSIGTSTNEKLFF.